This T cell receptor (beta chain) was sequenced during a study of blood T cells in healthy people across ages. The CDR3 covers 14 residues. Germline lookup yields CDR1 KGHSH and CDR2 LQKENI. V lost 5 bases, J lost 3 bases, and 13 bases lay in between. A sample-barcoded 5' primer and a J-beta primer mix were used in a second PCR of about 6 to 12 cycles. TCRdb re-derived calls from the 5' RACE reads in MiXCR, one entry per CDR3 protein. The sample lists 850,000 to 1,000,000 distinct CDR3 sequences; about 53% were seen once. The rearrangement joins TRBV18 to TRBJ1-1; D is unclear. Source material: blood. The TCR originated in a woman aged 55-69 years in good health. DNA for the CDR3: TGTGCCAGCTCAGTATATGTGGCAGACACTGAAGCTTTCTTT. Protein sequence: CASSVYVADTEAFF.